The source of this T cell receptor beta chain is a study of blood T cell repertoires in COVID-19. Method: immunoSEQ multiplex PCR; TCRdb's copy keeps in-frame clones and lacks some. The table includes 95,000 to 110,000 clones, roughly 89% detected once. This CDR3 is built from 17 residues. After removal of 3 bases from V and 4 bases from J, the junction contained 14 bases not matched to a gene. Germline V gives CDR1 KGHSH, CDR2 LQKENI. The TCR comes from a woman aged 80 or over in a cohort sampled during active COVID-19. J is TRBJ1-2 and V is TRBV18; 7 positions agree with TRBD1. Sequencing was done on a sample of peripheral blood. CDR3 amino acids: CASSPVSLPGGVYGYTF. In DNA, the CDR3 is TGTGCCAGCTCACCCGTTTCCCTCCCAGGGGGAGTCTATGGCTACACCTTC.